Each of the 5 T cell receptor beta chains below was sequenced from the same sample in a study of blood T cell repertoires in COVID-19. Generated by immunoSEQ multiplex PCR, the TCRdb table keeps only in-frame clones and is missing some. Counted here are roughly 160,000 clones, about 83% occurring once; the ten biggest clones make up roughly a fifth. Sequenced: peripheral blood. Receptors were obtained from a woman in her seventies who had recovered from COVID-19.

The chain has TRBV9 and TRBJ2-3, with D maybe TRBD2 (6 bases). V lost 0 bases and J 2 bases, leaving 13 bases between the germline ends. CDR1 is SGDLS and CDR2 is YYNGEE in the germline V gene. This CDR3 region has 16 residues. CDR3 amino acids: CASSVGGSGITDTQYF. For the CDR3, the DNA is TGTGCCAGCAGCGTAGGGGGTAGCGGTATCACAGATACGCAGTATTTT.

The chain links TRBV4-2 to TRBJ1-2; TRBD1 is a possible D gene (6 bases). V gave up 3 bases and J gave up 5 bases, with 13 bases separating them. The CDR3 extends over 14 amino acids. The germline gives CDR1 LGHNA, CDR2 YNFKEQ. CDR3 sequence reads: CASSHDGQQYGYTF. In nucleotides, the CDR3 is TGTGCCAGCAGCCACGACGGACAGCAGTATGGCTACACCTTC.

The chain carries TRBV6-5 and TRBJ1-2, with 7 bases lining up with TRBD1. CDR1 is MNHEY, CDR2 SVGAGI, per germline. After removal of 6 bases from V and 8 bases from J, the junction contained 9 bases not matched to a gene. The CDR3 runs 13 residues. CDR3 DNA: TGTGCCAGCAGCGACAGGGATCGGGGCGGCTACACCTTC. It yields the protein CASSDRDRGGYTF.

J is TRBJ2-4 and V is TRBV5-1, with D possibly matching TRBD1 (6 bases). Germline CDR1 reads SGHRS; CDR2 reads YFSETQ. V lost 5 bases to trimming and J lost 6 bases, with 12 bases between them. The CDR3 spans 13 residues. CDR3: CASSPRDTNIQYF. In DNA, the CDR3 is TGCGCCAGCAGTCCTCGGGACACAAACATTCAGTACTTC.

The CDR3 protein is CACPPFGRGDGYTF. CDR3 sequence (DNA): TGTGCCTGCCCCCCCTTTGGCAGGGGCGATGGCTACACCTTC. This chain uses TRBV30 with TRBJ1-2; D is possibly TRBD1 (6 bases). The CDR3 loop spans 14 amino acids. The V gene lost 6 bases and the J gene lost 6 bases, with 20 bases spanning the gap. Germline V gene sequence: CDR1 GTSNPN, CDR2 SVGIG (reference sequence).